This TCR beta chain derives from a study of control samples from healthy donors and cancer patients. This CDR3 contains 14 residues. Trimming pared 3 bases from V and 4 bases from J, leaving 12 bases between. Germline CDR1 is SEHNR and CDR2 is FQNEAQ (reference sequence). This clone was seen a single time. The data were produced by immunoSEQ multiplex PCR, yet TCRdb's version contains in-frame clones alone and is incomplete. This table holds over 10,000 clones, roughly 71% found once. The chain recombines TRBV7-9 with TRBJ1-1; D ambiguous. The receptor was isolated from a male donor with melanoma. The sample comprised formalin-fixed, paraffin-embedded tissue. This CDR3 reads CASSFVRESTEAFF. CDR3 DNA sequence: TGTGCCAGCAGCTTCGTTAGGGAGAGCACTGAAGCTTTCTTT.